This TCR beta chain was found in a study of post-analysis software for immune sequencing data. Study-wide context: Multiple sclerosis in the patients followed relapsing-remitting, secondary progressive and progressive-relapsing courses. Study-wide findings and caveats: There were five or six TRBV segments more frequent in patients than controls, and TRBV5-6, TRBV5-1 and TRBV20-1 were among them. Multiple sclerosis was associated with a significant reduction in normalized Chao1 diversity relative to controls. By F measure, samples from a shared preparation batch strongly co-clustered.

Germline V lookup: CDR1 MNHNS, CDR2 SASEGT. V lost 6 bases to trimming and J lost 8 bases; unmatched junction nucleotides: 5. The CDR3 length is 13 residues. Built from TCR beta cDNA, the libraries had unique molecular identifiers in them. From around 1 to 10 million T cells, roughly 540,000 cDNA molecules were obtained. TCRdb processed the PCR reads anew with MiXCR; each CDR3 protein has one entry. The repertoire holds more than 450,000 distinct CDR3 sequences, with less than 40% as singletons. This clonotype has more than one count but fewer than ten. Its matching antigen is unknown. The J gene is TRBJ1-2, the V gene TRBV6-1, with 11 bases lining up with TRBD1. Sequencing was performed on blood. The clonotype originates from a girl between 2 and 17 years old with multiple sclerosis. CDR3 coding DNA: TGTGCCAGCAGAATGGGACAGGGGGACGGCTACACCTTC. This sequence encodes CASRMGQGDGYTF.